This T cell receptor (beta chain) was recorded in a study of sequential checkpoint blockade in melanoma. Across the whole study: 91 pretreatment tumor DNA samples were TCRβ immunosequenced.

Notes on this clone: The sample carries other DNA sequences with the same CDR3.

Trimming stripped 5 bases from V and 2 bases from J, with 4 bases between. Germline-derived CDR1 and CDR2 are LNHDA and SQIVND (reference sequence). The CDR3 consists of 12 residues. Sequencing was performed with immunoSEQ multiplex PCR; in TCRdb, only in-frame clones are kept and a portion is missing. The sample gives 6,000 to 9,500 clones, around 22% of which show up once; roughly 9% is in the top ten. As for treatment: randomized to nivolumab then ipilimumab (arm A) or the reverse (arm B). Sequenced material: tumor tissue (inferred from file names), taken from a patient given nivolumab and ipilimumab in sequence. This chain connects TRBV19 to TRBJ1-5; D remains ambiguous. This TCR was sampled from a human donor with melanoma. CDR3 DNA sequence: TGTGCCAGTAGTGAGGGCAATCAGCCCCAGCATTTT. As protein: CASSEGNQPQHF.